Below, one TCR beta chain is given with its context. This record belongs to a study of lymphopenia after photon versus proton radiotherapy. From germline, CDR1 is KGHSH and CDR2 LQKENI. The CDR3 consists of 16 residues. The junction had 11 bases not matched to a gene; V was cut back by 5 bases and J by 7 bases. TCRdb keeps only in-frame clones here, not all; method: immunoSEQ multiplex PCR. The sample shows about 70,000 clones, around 86% of them seen only once. The clonotype was recovered from an elderly man with esophageal cancer. This sample comprised peripheral blood, obtained from a patient treated with proton-based radiotherapy. This chain uses TRBV18 with TRBJ2-1; the match to TRBD2 covers 10 bases. The CDR3 loop is CASSFLAGALRNEQFF. The CDR3 coding sequence is TGTGCCAGCTCATTTCTAGCGGGGGCGCTCCGAAATGAGCAGTTCTTC.